A selection of T cell receptor beta chains follows, all from one sample in a study of beta chain features in type 1 diabetes. Using immunoSEQ multiplex PCR, the repertoire was profiled, and TCRdb retains in-frame clones only, with some absent. In the table there are about 140,000 clones, less than 8.5% of which are singletons. The specimen sequenced was central memory CD4+ T cells from blood. Receptor source: a woman between 25 and 40 years old in good health. The CDR3 runs from the conserved cysteine through the conserved F or W. Fields, in order: D gene, CDR3 length, J gene, clone size, V gene, CDR3 protein, CDR3 DNA. D genes are given only for firm matches. Clone size is given for some rows only: seen once, a few or many times, or a class if the clone is expanded.

-	15	TRBJ2-3	-	TRBV5-1	CASTSGESGTDTQYF	TGCGCCAGCACCTCTGGGGAGTCCGGCACAGATACGCAGTATTTT
TRBD2	16	TRBJ2-7	few	TRBV11-2	CASSLVRVSGSYEQYF	TGTGCCAGCAGCTTAGTTCGTGTTAGCGGGAGTTACGAGCAGTACTTC
TRBD2	21	TRBJ2-3	few	TRBV4-2	CASSQVPRTSGRGSSTDTQYF	TGTGCCAGCAGCCAAGTACCCCGGACTAGCGGGAGGGGGAGCAGCACAGATACGCAGTATTTT
TRBD1	16	TRBJ1-1	few	TRBV19	CASSIADRDLNTEAFF	TGTGCCAGTAGTATAGCCGACAGGGACTTGAACACTGAAGCTTTCTTT
TRBD1	14	TRBJ1-1	-	TRBV9	CASSVGQGAIEAFF	TGTGCCAGCAGCGTAGGACAGGGGGCCATTGAAGCTTTCTTT
-	12	TRBJ2-7	many	TRBV29-1	CSGSSDSYEQYF	TGCAGCGGGTCTAGCGACTCCTACGAGCAGTACTTC
TRBD1	15	TRBJ1-2	-	TRBV4-2	CASSQDLGTGYGYTF	TGTGCCAGCAGCCAAGATCTTGGGACAGGCTATGGCTACACCTTC
-	13	TRBJ2-7	few	TRBV10-3	CAISESGQGEQYF	TGTGCCATCAGTGAGTCGGGTCAGGGCGAGCAGTACTTC
-	16	TRBJ2-6	few	TRBV19	CASSMLSGVGANVLTF	TGTGCCAGTAGTATGTTGTCCGGTGTGGGGGCCAACGTCCTGACTTTC
-	16	TRBJ2-1	few	TRBV19	CASSIVPDSRGNEQFF	TGTGCCAGTAGTATAGTCCCGGACAGTCGCGGCAATGAGCAGTTCTTC
-	13	TRBJ1-1	few	TRBV7-2	CASSSQMNTEAFF	TGTGCCAGCAGCTCCCAGATGAACACTGAAGCTTTCTTT
TRBD1	15	TRBJ1-3	few	TRBV15	CATSRVGQGGNTIYF	TGTGCCACCAGCAGAGTTGGACAGGGTGGGAACACCATATATTTT
TRBD1	17	TRBJ1-3	-	TRBV28	CASSFSGTGLSGNTIYF	TGTGCCAGCAGTTTTTCCGGGACAGGGCTCTCTGGAAACACCATATATTTT
TRBD2	15	TRBJ2-3	few	TRBV4-2	CASSQGTSGSDTQYF	TGTGCCAGCAGCCAGGGAACTAGCGGATCAGATACGCAGTATTTT
-	16	TRBJ1-2	few	TRBV5-1	CASSSNSRGPAYGYTF	TGCGCCAGCAGCTCTAACTCCAGGGGTCCAGCTTATGGCTACACCTTC
-	15	TRBJ2-2	many	TRBV7-2	CASSSTGFWSGELFF	TGTGCCAGCAGCTCCACAGGGTTTTGGTCCGGGGAGCTGTTTTTT
-	14	TRBJ2-1	few	TRBV7-9	CASSPTPSANEQFF	TGTGCCAGCAGCCCGACCCCTAGCGCCAATGAGCAGTTCTTC
TRBD2	16	TRBJ2-1	few	TRBV5-4	CASSLGAGGLYNEQFF	TGTGCCAGCAGCTTGGGAGCGGGAGGTTTATACAATGAGCAGTTCTTC
TRBD1	13	TRBJ2-1	few	TRBV29-1	CSVEAGQDNEQFF	TGCAGCGTTGAAGCGGGACAGGACAATGAGCAGTTCTTC
-	11	TRBJ2-5	many	TRBV5-1	CASSFKETQYF	TGCGCCAGCAGCTTCAAAGAGACCCAGTACTTC
-	15	TRBJ1-3	-	TRBV28	CASRGLRGSGNTIYF	TGTGCCAGCCGGGGTCTACGAGGCTCTGGAAACACCATATATTTT
TRBD1	13	TRBJ2-1	few	TRBV9	CASSSRQGEEQFF	TGTGCCAGCAGCTCCCGACAGGGCGAGGAGCAGTTCTTC
-	14	TRBJ2-2	-	TRBV6-6	CASSYKAGGWELFF	TGTGCCAGCAGTTACAAGGCAGGCGGGTGGGAGCTGTTTTTT
-	13	TRBJ2-3	many	TRBV29-1	CSVELVGPDTQYF	TGCAGCGTTGAGTTAGTCGGTCCAGATACGCAGTATTTT
TRBD2	16	TRBJ2-7	many	TRBV7-2	CASSLSSSGSGHEQYF	TGTGCCAGCAGCCTTTCATCTAGCGGGAGTGGCCACGAGCAGTACTTC
TRBD2	14	TRBJ2-1	few	TRBV13	CASSLGAGAGEQFF	TGTGCCAGCAGCTTAGGGGCGGGAGCGGGCGAGCAGTTCTTC
-	16	TRBJ2-4	-	TRBV11-2	CASSLAGTRSKNIQYF	TGTGCCAGCAGCTTAGCCGGGACTCGCTCCAAAAACATTCAGTACTTC
TRBD2	13	TRBJ2-1	few	TRBV29-1	CSVATSGTHEQFF	TGCAGCGTTGCAACTAGCGGGACCCATGAGCAGTTCTTC